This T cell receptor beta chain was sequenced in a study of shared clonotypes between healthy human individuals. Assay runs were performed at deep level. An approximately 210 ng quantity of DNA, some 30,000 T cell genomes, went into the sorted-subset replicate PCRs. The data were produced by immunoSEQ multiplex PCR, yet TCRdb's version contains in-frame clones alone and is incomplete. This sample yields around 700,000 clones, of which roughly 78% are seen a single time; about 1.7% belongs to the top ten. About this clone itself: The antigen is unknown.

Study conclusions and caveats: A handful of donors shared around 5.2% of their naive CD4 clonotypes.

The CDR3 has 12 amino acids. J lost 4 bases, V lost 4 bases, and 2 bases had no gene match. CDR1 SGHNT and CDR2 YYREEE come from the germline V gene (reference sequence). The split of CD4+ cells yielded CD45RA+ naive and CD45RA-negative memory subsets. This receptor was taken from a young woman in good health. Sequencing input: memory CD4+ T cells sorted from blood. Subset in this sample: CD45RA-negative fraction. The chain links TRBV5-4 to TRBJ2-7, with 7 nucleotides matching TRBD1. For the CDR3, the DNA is TGTGCCAGCAGCGCGGACAGGTACGAGCAGTACTTC. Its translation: CASSADRYEQYF.